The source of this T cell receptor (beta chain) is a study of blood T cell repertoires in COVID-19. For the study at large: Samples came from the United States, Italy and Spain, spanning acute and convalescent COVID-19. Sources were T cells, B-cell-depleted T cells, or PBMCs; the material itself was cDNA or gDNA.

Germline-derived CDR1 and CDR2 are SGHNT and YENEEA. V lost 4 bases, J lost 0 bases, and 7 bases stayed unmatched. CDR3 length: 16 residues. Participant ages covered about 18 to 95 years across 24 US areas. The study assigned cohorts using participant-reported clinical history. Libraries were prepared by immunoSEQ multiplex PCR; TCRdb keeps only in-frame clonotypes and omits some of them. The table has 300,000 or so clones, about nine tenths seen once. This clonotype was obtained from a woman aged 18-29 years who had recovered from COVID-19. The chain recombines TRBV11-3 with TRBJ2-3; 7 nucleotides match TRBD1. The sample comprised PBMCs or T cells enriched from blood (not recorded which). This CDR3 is CASSSGQELSTDTQYF. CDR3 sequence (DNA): TGTGCCAGCAGCTCAGGACAGGAGCTCAGCACAGATACGCAGTATTTT.